This TCR beta chain appears in the sequencing data of a study of cytomegalovirus exposure and HLA in healthy donors. This CDR3 is built from 12 residues. Germline V gene sequence: CDR1 LNHDA, CDR2 SQIVND (reference sequence). V dropped 3 bases and J dropped 8 bases, with 10 bases sitting between them. PCR primers comprised 60 Vbeta and 13 Jbeta primers. The table came from immunoSEQ multiplex PCR; TCRdb's copy has only in-frame clones and leaves some out. Of 150,000 to 200,000 clones in the sample, about four fifths were seen once. As for this clone: Its antigen is currently unknown.

Regarding the study as a whole: An assumption of roughly uniform sequencing depth across donors underlay the presence/absence analyses.

The receptor's source is a woman younger than 45 in good health and CMV-seropositive. The V and J genes are TRBV19 and TRBJ1-2; TRBD1 is a possible D gene (6 bases). The source material was PBMCs. The CDR3 here is CASSIADRGYTF. The CDR3 DNA follows: TGTGCCAGTAGTATCGCAGACAGGGGCTACACCTTC.